The 23 T cell receptor beta chains below were found in one sample sequenced in a study of cytomegalovirus exposure and HLA in healthy donors. The PCR had 60 Vbeta and 13 Jbeta primers. Measured with immunoSEQ multiplex PCR; TCRdb has only the in-frame clones, and not every one. This sample's clone table lists tens of thousands of clones. Sequencing input: PBMCs. Receptors were obtained from a man aged 50-60 years in good health and CMV-seronegative.

The CDR3 nucleotides read TGTGCCAGCAGCGAAGACAGCTCTGGAAACACCATATATTTT. Protein sequence: CASSEDSSGNTIYF. The rearrangement links TRBV7-8 to TRBJ1-3; weak D call: TRBD1 (5 bases). V lost 5 bases, J lost 0 bases, and 8 bases lay in between. Germline V gene sequence: CDR1 SGHVS, CDR2 FQNEAQ. The CDR3 is made up of 14 amino acids. Together with reference TRBV7-8 and TRBJ1-3, the CDR3 gives the full variable domain: GAGVSQSPRYKVAKRGQDVALRCDPISGHVSLFWYQQALGQGPEFLTYFQNEAQLDKSGLPSDRFFAERPEGSVSTLKIQRTQQEDSAVYLCASSEDSSGNTIYFGEGSWLTVV.

The chain joins TRBV6-5 to TRBJ1-1, with TRBD1 matching 9 bases. V lost 6 bases to trimming and J lost 5 bases; unmatched junction nucleotides: 7. CDR1 and CDR2 from the germline V gene are MNHEY and SVGAGI. The CDR3 has 14 residues. The CDR3 sequence is CASSYRGQKTEAFF. In DNA form, the CDR3 reads TGTGCCAGCAGCTACAGGGGGCAAAAGACTGAAGCTTTCTTT.

The chain is built from TRBV9 and TRBJ1-6; D not resolved. V was clipped by 2 bases and J by 10 bases, with 13 bases between them. The CDR3 has 14 residues. Germline CDR1 is SGDLS and CDR2 is YYNGEE. Here the CDR3 DNA reads TGTGCCAGCAGCGTGCGGGCCTCGAGGTCACCCCTCCACTTT. As protein: CASSVRASRSPLHF.

The chain links TRBV19 to TRBJ2-3, with TRBD2 identical over 15 bases. With 3 bases clipped from V and 5 bases from J, the junction kept 6 bases outside the gene matches. This CDR3 is 17 amino acids long. The germline CDR1 and CDR2 sequences are LNHDA and SQIVND (reference sequence). CDR3 loop: CASSISGTSGGRDTQYF. The DNA for the CDR3 is TGTGCCAGTAGTATCTCCGGGACTAGCGGGGGGCGAGATACGCAGTATTTT.

The chain is built from TRBV10-3 and TRBJ2-5; 7 bases agree with TRBD1. Germline trimming cut 6 bases from V and 4 bases from J; bases unmatched to any gene: 5. CDR3 length equals 13 residues. Per the germline V gene, CDR1 is ENHRY and CDR2 is SYGVKD. The CDR3 protein is CAIRQTGRETQYF. DNA for the CDR3: TGTGCCATCAGACAGACAGGGAGAGAGACCCAGTACTTC.

The rearrangement joins TRBV27 to TRBJ1-1; maybe TRBD1 (6 bases). Germline V gene sequence: CDR1 MNHEY, CDR2 SMNVEV (reference sequence). CDR3 length equals 15 residues. Trimming left V 1 base short and J 3 bases short, with 12 bases between. CDR3 sequence (DNA): TGTGCCAGCAGTTTATATCAGGGGTCGGACACTGAAGCTTTCTTT. It specifies CASSLYQGSDTEAFF.

The chain has TRBV10-3 and TRBJ2-4, with D possibly matching TRBD2 (6 bases). V lost 3 bases and J lost 0, with 15 bases in between. The germline V gene encodes CDR1 ENHRY and CDR2 SYGVKD. This CDR3 region has 17 residues. The DNA for the CDR3 is TGTGCCATCAGTGATAACCGCGGACTACTAGCCAAAAACATTCAGTACTTC. Residues: CAISDNRGLLAKNIQYF.

The chain uses TRBV27 and TRBJ2-5; D is possibly TRBD2 (7 bases). The germline V gene has CDR1 MNHEY and CDR2 SMNVEV (reference sequence). Between the trimmed V and J ends, which lost 7 bases and 5 bases, there was a span of 20 bases. This CDR3 comprises 15 residues. CDR3 amino acids: CASKVYSGGEETQYF. The CDR3 nucleotides read TGTGCCAGCAAAGTTTATTCGGGGGGCGAGGAGACCCAGTACTTC.

The J gene is TRBJ1-6, the V gene TRBV15, with TRBD1 matching 8 bases. This CDR3 comprises 16 residues. Germline CDR1 and CDR2: LNHNV and YYDKDF (reference sequence). V trimming: 2 bases; J trimming: 9 bases; junction bases outside the gene matches: 9. The CDR3 loop is CATSRSPPGQGSPLHF. The CDR3 DNA follows: TGTGCCACCAGCAGATCCCCACCTGGACAGGGTTCACCCCTCCACTTT.

V usage is TRBV6-1 and J usage is TRBJ1-6; the D gene is possibly TRBD1 (5 bases). V was cut by 1 base and J by 7 bases, with 17 bases left in between. Germline V gene sequence: CDR1 MNHNS, CDR2 SASEGT. The CDR3 extends over 17 amino acids. In DNA form, the CDR3 reads TGTGCCAGCAGTGAAGTAAAGGGGTCCGTGGTGAATTCACCCCTCCACTTT. This sequence encodes CASSEVKGSVVNSPLHF.

The chain is built from TRBV18 and TRBJ2-7; 7 nucleotides line up with TRBD1. After removal of 5 bases from V and 5 bases from J, the junction contained 9 bases not matched to a gene. The V gene's germline CDR1 is KGHSH and CDR2 LQKENI. The CDR3 is made up of 14 amino acids. The CDR3 sequence is CASSGTALVDEQYF. CDR3 coding DNA: TGTGCCAGCTCAGGGACAGCCCTCGTTGACGAGCAGTACTTC.

The chain has TRBV6-5 and TRBJ2-7; maybe TRBD1 (5 bases). Germline V lookup: CDR1 MNHEY, CDR2 SVGAGI. V lost 2 bases, J lost 4 bases, and 12 bases lay in between. This CDR3 is 14 amino acids long. The CDR3 bases are TGTGCCAGCAGTTACCAGGGAAGCAAATACGAGCAGTACTTC. Translation gives CASSYQGSKYEQYF.

The chain carries TRBV2 and TRBJ2-7, with TRBD1 matching 8 bases. Germline trimming cut 3 bases from V and 1 base from J; bases unmatched to any gene: 8. This CDR3 contains 16 residues. Looked up from germline, CDR1 is SNHLY and CDR2 is FYNNEI. CDR3 in DNA: TGTGCCAGCAGTGACCCAGGGGGCGGTAGGTCCTACGAGCAGTACTTC. Translated, it gives CASSDPGGGRSYEQYF.

This chain uses TRBV5-1 with TRBJ2-7; D ambiguous. CDR1 is SGHRS, CDR2 YFSETQ, per germline. The CDR3 loop spans 14 amino acids. With 0 bases removed from V and 7 bases from J, the gap between germline ends came to 14 bases. In DNA, the CDR3 is TGCGCCAGCAGCTTGGTCCCAGAGGCTCCAGAGCAGTACTTC. It codes for CASSLVPEAPEQYF.

This chain uses TRBV7-3 with TRBJ2-5; 7 bases map to TRBD2. The ends lost 1 base at V and 3 bases at J; junction bases unmatched: 2. This CDR3 is 14 amino acids long. Germline-derived CDR1 and CDR2 are SGHTA and FQGTGA. CDR3 amino acids: CASSLNGGEETQYF. Written as DNA, the CDR3 is TGTGCCAGCAGCTTAAATGGGGGGGAAGAGACCCAGTACTTC.

The J gene is TRBJ2-4, the V gene TRBV5-8; D might be TRBD1 (6 bases). Germline CDR1 SGHTS, CDR2 YDEGEE. The CDR3 sequence is 17 residues long. V lost 3 bases and J 0 bases, leaving 16 bases between the germline ends. CDR3 protein: CASSYSGTTLAKNIQYF. CDR3 sequence (DNA): TGTGCCAGCAGCTACTCCGGGACAACCCTAGCCAAAAACATTCAGTACTTC.

V gene TRBV6-5 combines with J gene TRBJ2-7, with a tentative D call TRBD2 (6 bases). This CDR3 contains 15 residues. V dropped 2 bases and J dropped 3 bases, with 14 bases sitting between them. The germline V gene encodes CDR1 MNHEY and CDR2 SVGAGI. CDR3 nucleotides: TGTGCCAGCAGTTACACTAGCTTGATTATCTACGAGCAGTACTTC. Translation: CASSYTSLIIYEQYF.

The genes are TRBV18 and TRBJ1-1; the D is unclear. Trimming took off 2 bases at V and 0 bases at J, with 7 bases between the two ends. The CDR3 is made up of 14 amino acids. Germline-derived CDR1 and CDR2 are KGHSH and LQKENI. CDR3 amino acids: CASSPYGVNTEAFF. The CDR3 nucleotides read TGTGCCAGCTCACCATACGGGGTGAACACTGAAGCTTTCTTT.

The chain couples TRBV19 to TRBJ1-5; D gene uncertain. The CDR3 consists of 14 residues. V was trimmed by 8 bases and J by 0 bases, leaving 11 bases between them. Germline CDR1 reads LNHDA; CDR2 reads SQIVND (reference sequence). This chain's CDR3 is CASLQSISNQPQHF. The CDR3 nucleotides read TGTGCCAGTTTACAGTCAATTAGCAATCAGCCCCAGCATTTT. Full variable domain (remainder filled in from reference TRBV19 and TRBJ1-5): DGGITQSPKYLFRKEGQNVTLSCEQNLNHDAMYWYRQDPGQGLRLIYYSQIVNDFQKGDIAEGYSVSREKKESFPLTVTSAQKNPTAFYLCASLQSISNQPQHFGDGTRLSIL.

The chain joins TRBV11-3 to TRBJ2-3, with 13 bases identical to TRBD2. The germline V gene has CDR1 SGHNT and CDR2 YENEEA. Unmatched junction bases numbered 8, after V lost 5 bases and J lost 3 bases. The CDR3 consists of 17 residues. CDR3 sequence (DNA): TGTGCCAGCAGCCCCCGACTAGCGGGGGGAATGACAGATACGCAGTATTTT. Its translation is CASSPRLAGGMTDTQYF.

This rearrangement joins TRBV7-3 to TRBJ1-2, with 10 bases lining up with TRBD1. This CDR3 is 15 amino acids long. The V segment lost 5 bases and the J segment 7 bases; nucleotides outside the gene matches: 10. CDR1 is SGHTA and CDR2 is FQGTGA in the germline V gene. CDR3 sequence: CASSQSGDRGAGYTF. The CDR3 DNA reads as TGTGCCAGCAGCCAAAGTGGGGACAGGGGAGCTGGCTACACCTTC.

The chain recombines TRBV5-1 with TRBJ2-5, with 9 positions matching TRBD1. The CDR3 consists of 15 residues. The germline gives CDR1 SGHRS, CDR2 YFSETQ. Trimming removed 4 bases from V and 1 base from J; junction bases left unmatched: 5. The CDR3 sequence is CASSMGQGTQETQYF. The CDR3 DNA sequence: TGCGCCAGCAGCATGGGACAGGGAACCCAAGAGACCCAGTACTTC.

The gene calls are TRBV19 and TRBJ1-3, with D hard to call. V was clipped by 3 bases and J by 11 bases, with 8 bases between them. This CDR3 has 11 residues. Germline loops: CDR1 LNHDA, CDR2 SQIVND (reference sequence). The CDR3 spells CASSIGIAIYF. The CDR3 DNA follows: TGTGCCAGTAGTATCGGGATCGCCATATATTTT.